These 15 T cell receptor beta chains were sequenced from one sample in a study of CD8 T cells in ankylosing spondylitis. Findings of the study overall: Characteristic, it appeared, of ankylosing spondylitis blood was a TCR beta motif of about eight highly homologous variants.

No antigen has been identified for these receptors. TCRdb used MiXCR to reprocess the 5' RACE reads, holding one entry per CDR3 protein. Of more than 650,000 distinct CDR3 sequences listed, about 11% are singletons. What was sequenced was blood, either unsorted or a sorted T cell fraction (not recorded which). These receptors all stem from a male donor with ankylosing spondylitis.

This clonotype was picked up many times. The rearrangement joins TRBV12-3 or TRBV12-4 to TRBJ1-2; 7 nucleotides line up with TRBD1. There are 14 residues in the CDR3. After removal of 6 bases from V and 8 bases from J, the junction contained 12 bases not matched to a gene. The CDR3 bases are TGTGCCAGCAGACCGATGACAGGGCTGCGGGGCTACACCTTC. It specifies CASRPMTGLRGYTF.

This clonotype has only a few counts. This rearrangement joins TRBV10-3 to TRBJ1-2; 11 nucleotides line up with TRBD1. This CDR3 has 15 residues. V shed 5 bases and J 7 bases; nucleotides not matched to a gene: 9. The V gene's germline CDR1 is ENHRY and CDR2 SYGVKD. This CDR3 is CAISSRDRGSGGYTF. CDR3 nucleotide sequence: TGTGCCATCAGTAGCCGGGACAGGGGGTCGGGTGGCTACACCTTC.

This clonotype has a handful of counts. CDR3 sequence reads: CASSLDRAHTYEQYF. CDR3 nucleotides: TGTGCCAGCAGCTTAGATCGAGCCCATACGTACGAGCAGTACTTC. The chain is built from TRBV11-1 and TRBJ2-7; D unresolved. V lost 1 base to trimming and J lost 4 bases, with 14 bases between them. This CDR3 has 15 residues. The germline CDR1 and CDR2 sequences are SGHAT and FQDESV (reference sequence).

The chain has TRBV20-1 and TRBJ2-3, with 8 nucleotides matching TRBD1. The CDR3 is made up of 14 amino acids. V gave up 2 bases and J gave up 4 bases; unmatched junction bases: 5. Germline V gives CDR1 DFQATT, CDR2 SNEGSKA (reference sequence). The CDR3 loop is CSARSDRDADTQYF. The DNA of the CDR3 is TGCAGTGCTAGATCGGACAGGGACGCAGATACGCAGTATTTT.

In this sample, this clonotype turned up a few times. The CDR3 sequence is CASSEWEVWQPQHF. In nucleotides, the CDR3 is TGTGCCAGCAGTGAATGGGAAGTTTGGCAGCCCCAGCATTTT. The chain recombines TRBV6-1 with TRBJ1-5; no clear D. V was cut by 2 bases and J by 7 bases, with 12 bases left in between. CDR3 length: 14 amino acids. Looked up from germline, CDR1 is MNHNS and CDR2 is SASEGT.

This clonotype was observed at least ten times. The CDR3 sequence is CSASRDRNTEAFF. CDR3 DNA: TGCAGTGCTAGTCGTGACAGGAACACTGAAGCTTTCTTT. The V gene is TRBV20-1, the J gene TRBJ1-1; TRBD1 might be the D (5 bases). This CDR3 is built from 13 residues. V was pared by 3 bases and J by 1 base, with 9 bases between. The germline CDR1 and CDR2 sequences are DFQATT and SNEGSKA (reference sequence).

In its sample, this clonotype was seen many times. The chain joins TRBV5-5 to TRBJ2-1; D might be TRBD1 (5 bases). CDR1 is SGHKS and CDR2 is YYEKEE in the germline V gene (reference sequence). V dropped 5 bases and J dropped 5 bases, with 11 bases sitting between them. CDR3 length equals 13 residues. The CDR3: CASSPDSHNEQFF. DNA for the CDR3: TGTGCCAGCAGTCCCGACAGCCACAATGAGCAGTTCTTC.

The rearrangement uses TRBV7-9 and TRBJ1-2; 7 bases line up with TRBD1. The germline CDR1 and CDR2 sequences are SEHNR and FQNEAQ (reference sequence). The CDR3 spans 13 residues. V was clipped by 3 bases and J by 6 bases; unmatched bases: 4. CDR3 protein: CASSLDRTDGYTF. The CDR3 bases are TGTGCCAGCAGCTTGGACAGGACGGATGGCTACACCTTC.

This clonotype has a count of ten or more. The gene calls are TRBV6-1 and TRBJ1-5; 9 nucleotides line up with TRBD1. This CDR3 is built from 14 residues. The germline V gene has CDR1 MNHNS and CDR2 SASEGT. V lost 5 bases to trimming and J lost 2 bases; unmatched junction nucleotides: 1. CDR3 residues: CASSRTGGNQPQHF. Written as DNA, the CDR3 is TGTGCCAGCAGTAGGACAGGGGGCAATCAGCCCCAGCATTTT.

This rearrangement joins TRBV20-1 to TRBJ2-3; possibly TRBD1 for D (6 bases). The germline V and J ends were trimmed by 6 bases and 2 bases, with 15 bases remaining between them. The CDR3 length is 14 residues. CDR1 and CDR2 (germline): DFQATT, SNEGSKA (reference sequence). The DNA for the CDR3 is TGCAGTGCAGCCGGACAGAGAAACACAGATACGCAGTATTTT. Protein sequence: CSAAGQRNTDTQYF.

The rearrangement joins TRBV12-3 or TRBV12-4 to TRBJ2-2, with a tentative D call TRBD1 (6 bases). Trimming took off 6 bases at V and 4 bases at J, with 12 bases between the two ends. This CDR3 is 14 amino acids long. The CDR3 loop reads CASSYGQITGELFF. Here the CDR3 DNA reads TGTGCCAGCAGCTACGGACAGATCACCGGGGAGCTGTTTTTT.

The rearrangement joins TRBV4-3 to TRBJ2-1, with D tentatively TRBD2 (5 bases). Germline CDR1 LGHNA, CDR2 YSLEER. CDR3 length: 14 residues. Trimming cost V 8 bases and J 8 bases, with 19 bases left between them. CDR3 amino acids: CASGRVGQIHEQFF. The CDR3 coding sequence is TGCGCCAGCGGGCGGGTTGGCCAAATCCATGAGCAGTTCTTC.

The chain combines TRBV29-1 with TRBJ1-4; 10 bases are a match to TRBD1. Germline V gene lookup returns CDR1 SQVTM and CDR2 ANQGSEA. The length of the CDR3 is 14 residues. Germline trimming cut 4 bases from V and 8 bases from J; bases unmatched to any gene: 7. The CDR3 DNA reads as TGCAGCGTTGTAGGGACAGGGGAAGGGGAAAAACTGTTTTTT. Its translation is CSVVGTGEGEKLFF. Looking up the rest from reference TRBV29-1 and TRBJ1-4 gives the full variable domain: SAVISQKPSRDICQRGTSLTIQCQVDSQVTMMFWYRQQPGQSLTLIATANQGSEATYESGFVIDKFPISRPNLTFSTLTVSNMSPEDSSIYLCSVVGTGEGEKLFFGSGTQLSVL.

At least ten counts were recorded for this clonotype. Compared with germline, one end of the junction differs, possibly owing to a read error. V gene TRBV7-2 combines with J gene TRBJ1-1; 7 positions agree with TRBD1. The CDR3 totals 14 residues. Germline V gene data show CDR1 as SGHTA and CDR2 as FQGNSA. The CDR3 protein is CASSPGTANTEAFF. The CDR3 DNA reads TGCGCCAGCAGCCCAGGGACAGCAAACACTGAAGCTTTCTTT.

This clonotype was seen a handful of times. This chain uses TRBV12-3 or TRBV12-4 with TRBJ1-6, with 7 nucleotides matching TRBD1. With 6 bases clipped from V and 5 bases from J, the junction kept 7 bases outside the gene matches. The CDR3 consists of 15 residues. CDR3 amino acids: CASSRNRGHNSPLHF. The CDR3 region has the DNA TGTGCCAGCAGCAGAAACAGGGGCCATAATTCACCCCTCCACTTT.